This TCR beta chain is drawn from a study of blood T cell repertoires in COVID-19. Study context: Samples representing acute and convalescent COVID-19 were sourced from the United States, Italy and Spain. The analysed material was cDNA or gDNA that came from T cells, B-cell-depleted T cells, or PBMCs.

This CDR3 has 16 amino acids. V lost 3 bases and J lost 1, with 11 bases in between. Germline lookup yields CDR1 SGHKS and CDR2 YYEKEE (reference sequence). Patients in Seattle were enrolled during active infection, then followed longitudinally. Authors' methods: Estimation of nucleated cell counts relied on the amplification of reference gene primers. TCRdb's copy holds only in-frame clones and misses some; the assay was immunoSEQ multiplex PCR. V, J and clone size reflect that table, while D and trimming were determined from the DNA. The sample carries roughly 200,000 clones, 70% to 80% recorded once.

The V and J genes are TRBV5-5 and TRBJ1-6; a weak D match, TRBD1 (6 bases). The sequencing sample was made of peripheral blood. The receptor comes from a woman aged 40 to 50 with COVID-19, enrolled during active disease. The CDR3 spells CASSSPGQSYNSPLHF. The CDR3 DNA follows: TGTGCCAGCAGCTCTCCGGGACAATCCTATAATTCACCCCTCCACTTT.